This TCR beta chain was observed in a study of identical twins. With 4 bases removed from V and 1 base from J, the gap between germline ends came to 10 bases. CDR1 and CDR2 from the germline V gene are MNHEY and SVGAGI. This CDR3 spans 14 amino acids. From the 5' RACE reads, TCRdb called clonotypes with MiXCR, one entry per CDR3 protein. Among 600,000 to 800,000 distinct CDR3 sequences, around 21% were seen once, and the ten largest hold around 4.5%. Study conclusions and caveats: The degree of excess twin sharing was weaker in beta out-of-frame sequences. Abundant cord blood beta clonotypes carried fewer insertions; memory repertoires showed none.

As for this clonotype: Its antigen remains unknown.

The same data also contributed to another study, on T cells expressing NK-cell markers. That publication notes: Seven sequenced donors out of eight were HCMV-seropositive, one seronegative. There were four donors in whom these clonotypes also led the CD3+CD56-NKG2C+ fraction.

Sequenced input: PBMCs. The chain links TRBV6-5 to TRBJ1-1; D gene uncertain. The sequence was obtained from a woman aged 18-29 years in good health. The CDR3 protein is CASSFSDWNTEAFF. The CDR3 nucleotides are TGTGCCAGCAGTTTCTCGGACTGGAACACTGAAGCTTTCTTT.